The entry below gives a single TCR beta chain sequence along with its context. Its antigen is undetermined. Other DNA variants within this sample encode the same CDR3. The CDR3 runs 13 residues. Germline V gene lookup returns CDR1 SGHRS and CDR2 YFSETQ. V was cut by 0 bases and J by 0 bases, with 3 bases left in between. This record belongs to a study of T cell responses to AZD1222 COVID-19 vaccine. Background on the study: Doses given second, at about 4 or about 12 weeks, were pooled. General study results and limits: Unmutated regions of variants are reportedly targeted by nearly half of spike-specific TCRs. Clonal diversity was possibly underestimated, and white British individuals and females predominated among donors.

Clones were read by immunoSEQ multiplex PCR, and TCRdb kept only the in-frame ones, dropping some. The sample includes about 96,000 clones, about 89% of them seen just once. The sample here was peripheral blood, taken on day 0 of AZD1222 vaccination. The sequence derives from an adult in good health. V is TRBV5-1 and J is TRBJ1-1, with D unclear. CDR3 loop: CASSLEVNTEAFF. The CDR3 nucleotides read TGCGCCAGCAGCTTGGAAGTGAACACTGAAGCTTTCTTT.